The following is a TCR beta chain sequence with its context. The data belong to a study of blood T cell repertoires in COVID-19. Study as a whole: Italy, Spain and the United States were the sources of the convalescent and acute COVID-19 samples. From T cells, B-cell-depleted T cells, or PBMCs came the material, which was cDNA or gDNA.

The CDR3 length is 15 residues. Germline V gene data show CDR1 as SGHDT and CDR2 as YYEEEE. V dropped 2 bases and J dropped 3 bases, with 12 bases sitting between them. Authors' data handling: It was from reference gene primer amplification that nucleated cell counts were estimated. Assay: immunoSEQ multiplex PCR; the TCRdb copy retains only in-frame clones and omits some. D and trimming were read from the DNA, whereas the V and J calls and clone size are those reported in that table. Seen here are about 25,000 clones, 87% observed once, and the top ten hold approximately 9%. This receptor was identified in a human donor with active COVID-19. The donor label of this sample is uncertain. The rearrangement links TRBV5-6 to TRBJ1-5; D is uncertain. The sequenced sample was peripheral blood. The CDR3 sequence is CASSFEPVNNQPQHF. The CDR3 DNA reads as TGTGCCAGCAGCTTTGAACCAGTTAACAATCAGCCCCAGCATTTT. The entire variable domain, with the rest obtained from reference TRBV5-6 and TRBJ1-5, is as follows: DAGVTQSPTHLIKTRGQQVTLRCSPKSGHDTVSWYQQALGQGPQFIFQYYEEEERQRGNFPDRFSGHQFPNYSSELNVNALLLGDSALYLCASSFEPVNNQPQHFGDGTRLSIL.